The T cell receptor (beta chain) under discussion was sequenced for a study of cytomegalovirus exposure and HLA in healthy donors. General study points: In a later analysis, most CMV-associated TCR beta chains appeared HLA-restricted. The analysis excluded some indistinguishable V segments, including TRBV6-2 and TRBV6-3.

PCR primers comprised 60 Vbeta and 13 Jbeta primers. TCRdb's table, derived via immunoSEQ multiplex PCR, lists solely in-frame clones and lacks some. The sample has 100,000 to 150,000 clones; about 80% are singletons. Those who donated were healthy bone marrow donors. V gave up 6 bases and J gave up 6 bases; unmatched junction bases: 10. Per the germline V gene, CDR1 is SQVTM and CDR2 is ANQGSEA. There are 14 residues in the CDR3. This clone was detected only once. Its specificity is not known. The clonotype was recovered from a man aged 25 to 45 in good health and CMV-seropositive. Input material: PBMCs. The rearrangement links TRBV29-1 to TRBJ2-1; 8 nucleotides line up with TRBD1. CDR3: CSVEQGEAGNEQFF. The DNA of the CDR3 is TGCAGCGTCGAACAGGGGGAGGCTGGCAATGAGCAGTTCTTC.